This T cell receptor (beta chain) was captured by sequencing in a study of graft-versus-host responses after intestinal transplantation (dated by TCRdb to about 2021). Study-wide context: Recipients received multivisceral, liver-intestinal, or isolated intestinal transplants. The cohort enrolled 24 intestinal transplant recipients, one of whom was a retransplant, and a few patients without pretransplant specimens were excluded. After intestinal transplantation, graft-versus-host and host-versus-graft alloreactive T cell clones in the graft, circulation and bone marrow were tracked using bulk TCR-beta CDR3 sequencing. Instead of going to the commercial service, samples from a few later patients were sequenced in-house on an Illumina MiSeq and processed with MiXCR. Donor T cell macrochimerism was defined as a peak of at least 4% donor T cells among recipient peripheral blood mononuclear cells. All recipients received anti-thymocyte globulin induction followed by maintenance tacrolimus and steroids for about three years. Alloreactive clones were identified by sequencing pre-transplant mixed lymphocyte reaction products and comparing these products with unstimulated pre-transplant donor and recipient T cells.

In the first month after transplant, blood samples were collected up to 4 times, and after that at least monthly when available. To prepare the library, the immunoSEQ multiplex PCR assay was applied. Adaptive Biotechnologies carried out high-throughput TCR-beta CDR3 sequencing of genomic DNA for most patients. In the authors' own workflow: Adaptive's ImmunoSEQ software was the source of the TCR sequencing data for 15 to 20 patients, while three other patients were processed with MiXCR and VDJtools. CDR3 nucleotide sequences shared between donor and recipient were removed because their origin could not be assigned. To be classed as alloreactive, a clone needed at least 2-fold expansion over unstimulated cells and a minimum CFSE-low frequency of 0.002% (template counts) or 0.001% (read counts). A clone was considered mappable if detected in the sequenced pre-transplant spleen, lymph node, or MLR CFSE-low populations of the donor or recipient. The cumulative frequency of alloreactive clones was calculated as a percentage of all sequences, weighted by copy number. TCRdb re-hosts the immuneACCESS table, in-frame sequences only. Its copies lack some clones; in the studies checked, an unresolved V gene accounts for under half of them, and the cause for the rest is not known. That table gives V, J and clone size, and the DNA gave D and trimming. The sample yields about 38,000 clones; around 86% were counted once. Clones ranked in the top ten supply around 3.2% of the sample.

The research as a whole found: Patients with donor T cell macrochimerism had high GvH to HvG T cell clonal ratios in their allografts. GvH clones were detected in recipient bone marrow, and some of these GvH clones were observed earlier in ileal mucosa or blood, consistent with an intestinal mucosal origin. Peak levels of circulating GvH clones were associated with declines in HvG clones early after transplant. The relatively low number and heterogeneity of intestinal transplant patients limited the conclusions.

On this clone itself: Its binding antigen is unknown. The record has no base qualities; no much larger clone is one base away.

Including cysteine and phenylalanine, the CDR3 has 15 amino acids. Kept here is only the CDR3 DNA, which spans 45 bases and is read in frame from base 1. In the germline V gene, CDR1 corresponds to SGHTA and CDR2 to FQGTGA. V lost 5 bases and J lost 4 bases, and the count of bases not matched to a germline gene is 2. The sequence was obtained from a human patient who received an intestinal transplant, so some T cells may come from the graft donor. Recombination linked TRBV7-3 to TRBJ2-1; TRBD2 fits 13 bases in the junction. Sequencing used PBMCs, obtained roughly 1,000 days after transplant. The encoded CDR3 is CASSPGLAGYNEQFF. The DNA sequence is given as TGTGCCAGCAGCCCGGGACTAGCGGGATACAATGAGCAGTTCTTC.